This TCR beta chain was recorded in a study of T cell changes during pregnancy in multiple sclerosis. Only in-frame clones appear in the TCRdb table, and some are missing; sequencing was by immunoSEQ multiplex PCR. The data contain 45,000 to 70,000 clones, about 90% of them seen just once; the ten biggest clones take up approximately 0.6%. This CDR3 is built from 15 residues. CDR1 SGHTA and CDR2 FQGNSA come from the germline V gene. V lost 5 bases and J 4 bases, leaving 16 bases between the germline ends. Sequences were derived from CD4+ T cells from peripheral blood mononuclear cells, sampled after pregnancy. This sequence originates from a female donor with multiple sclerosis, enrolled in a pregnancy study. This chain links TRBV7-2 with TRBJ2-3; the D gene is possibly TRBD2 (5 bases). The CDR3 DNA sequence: TGTGCCAGCAGCCCCCAGGCCCTCGGGGCAGATACGCAGTATTTT. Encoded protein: CASSPQALGADTQYF.